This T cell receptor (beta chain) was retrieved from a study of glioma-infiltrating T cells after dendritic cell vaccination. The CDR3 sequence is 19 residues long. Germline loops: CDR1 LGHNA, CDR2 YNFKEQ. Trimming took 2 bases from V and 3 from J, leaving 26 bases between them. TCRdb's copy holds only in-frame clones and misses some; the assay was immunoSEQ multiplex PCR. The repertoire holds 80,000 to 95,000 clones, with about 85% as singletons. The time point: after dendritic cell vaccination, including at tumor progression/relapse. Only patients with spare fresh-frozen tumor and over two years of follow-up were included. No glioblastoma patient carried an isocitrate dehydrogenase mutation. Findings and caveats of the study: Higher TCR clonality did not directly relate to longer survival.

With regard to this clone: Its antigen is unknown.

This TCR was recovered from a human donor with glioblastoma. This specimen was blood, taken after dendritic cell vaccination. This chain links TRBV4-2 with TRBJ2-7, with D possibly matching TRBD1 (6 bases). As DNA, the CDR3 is TGTGCCAGCAGCCAAACGTTAACAGGGCGCAAAACCTCGAACTACGAGCAGTACTTC. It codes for CASSQTLTGRKTSNYEQYF.